Presented here are 9 T cell receptor beta chains from one specimen sequenced in a study of identical twins. TCRdb re-called the 5' RACE reads with MiXCR, one entry per CDR3 protein. The sample yields 310,000 or so distinct CDR3 sequences, 7.5% to 9.5% seen once. This sample was shared with a second study, whose subject was yellow fever vaccine responses in identical twins.

Input material: CD8+ T cells sorted from blood. The receptors were sampled from a woman younger than 35 in good health.

The CDR3 protein is CASRPGYGDEQFF. The CDR3 DNA is TGTGCCAGCAGACCTGGGTATGGGGATGAGCAGTTCTTC. This chain connects TRBV4-2 to TRBJ2-1; D is uncertain. Germline V gene data show CDR1 as LGHNA and CDR2 as YNFKEQ. Trimming cost V 6 bases and J 8 bases, with 14 bases left between them. The CDR3 is made up of 13 amino acids.

This chain connects TRBV7-9 to TRBJ2-5; 11 bases are a match to TRBD2. From germline, CDR1 is SEHNR and CDR2 FQNEAQ (reference sequence). Trimming at V came to 5 bases and at J to 5 bases, leaving 7 bases not matched to a gene. The CDR3 is 15 residues long. The CDR3 sequence is CASSELLAGGETQYF. CDR3 DNA: TGTGCCAGCAGCGAACTCCTAGCGGGAGGTGAGACCCAGTACTTC.

The CDR3 region has the DNA TGCAGTGCTACTCGACCCAACTTGGGGGAGCAGTACTTC. This sequence encodes CSATRPNLGEQYF. The chain links TRBV20-1 to TRBJ2-7, with no clear D. In germline, CDR1 is DFQATT, CDR2 SNEGSKA (reference sequence). This CDR3 comprises 13 residues. V was pared by 4 bases and J by 7 bases, with 17 bases between.

In this sample, this clonotype turned up many times. The chain has TRBV29-1 and TRBJ2-3, with 10 bases aligning to TRBD2. Germline values: CDR1 SQVTM, CDR2 ANQGSEA. V was clipped by 4 bases and J by 4 bases; unmatched bases: 17. The CDR3 covers 18 residues. The CDR3 region has the DNA TGCAGCGTTGCCGGGAAAGCGGGAGGGTTTTACGGCGCAGATACGCAGTATTTT. Translated, it gives CSVAGKAGGFYGADTQYF.

The table lists this clonotype with a count of one. The V call is TRBV11-2, the J call TRBJ2-3; D is ambiguous. Trimming shortened V by 1 base and J by 5 bases, and 10 bases separated the two germline ends. The V gene's germline CDR1 is SGHAT and CDR2 FQNNGV. The CDR3 runs 14 residues. The CDR3 nucleotides read TGTGCCAGCAGCTTAGTCCCGGGTAAAGATACGCAGTATTTT. This codes for CASSLVPGKDTQYF.

V gene TRBV4-3 combines with J gene TRBJ2-1, with 9 bases matching TRBD1. Trimming took 0 bases from V and 6 from J; bases not matched to a gene: 6. The CDR3 has 16 amino acids. Germline CDR1 LGHNA, CDR2 YSLEER. The CDR3 protein is CASSQDRQGVINEQFF. DNA for the CDR3: TGCGCCAGCAGCCAAGATCGACAGGGGGTTATCAATGAGCAGTTCTTC.

The genes are TRBV20-1 and TRBJ2-7; D is uncertain. The CDR3 contains 15 residues. V was cut by 5 bases and J by 4 bases, with 21 bases left in between. The germline gives CDR1 DFQATT, CDR2 SNEGSKA (reference sequence). The DNA of the CDR3 is TGCAGTGCTGGACCCGCGGAATCGTTCGTTTACGAGCAGTACTTC. It specifies CSAGPAESFVYEQYF.

This clonotype was seen a single time. CDR3 DNA sequence: TGCAGTGCTAGTTGCTTCGGACAGGGCGACTACGAGCAGTACTTC. It specifies CSASCFGQGDYEQYF. The chain employs TRBV20-1 and TRBJ2-7, with 8 positions matching TRBD1. The germline CDR1 and CDR2 sequences are DFQATT and SNEGSKA (reference sequence). The CDR3 runs 15 residues. J was trimmed by 3 bases and V by 3 bases; bases with no gene match: 10.

The CDR3 loop is CASSQEEGGPFF. For the CDR3, the DNA is TGTGCCAGCAGCCAAGAGGAGGGGGGACCTTTCTTT. The chain combines TRBV3-1 with TRBJ1-1; D might be TRBD1 (6 bases). Germline V gene lookup returns CDR1 LGHDT and CDR2 YNNKEL (reference sequence). The V gene lost 0 bases and the J gene lost 12 bases, with 11 bases spanning the gap. This CDR3 has 12 amino acids.